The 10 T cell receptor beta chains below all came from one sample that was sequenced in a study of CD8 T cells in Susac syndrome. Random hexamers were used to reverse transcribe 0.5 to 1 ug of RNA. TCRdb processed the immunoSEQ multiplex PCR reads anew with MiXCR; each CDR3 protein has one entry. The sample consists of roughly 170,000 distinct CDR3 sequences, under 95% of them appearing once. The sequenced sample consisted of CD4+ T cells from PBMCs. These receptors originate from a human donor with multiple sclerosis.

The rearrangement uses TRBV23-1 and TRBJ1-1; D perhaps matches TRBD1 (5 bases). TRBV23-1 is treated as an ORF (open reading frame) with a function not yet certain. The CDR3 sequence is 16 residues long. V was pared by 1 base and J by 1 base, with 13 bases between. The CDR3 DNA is TGCGCCAGCAGTCAATTGGAGGCAGGGCAGAACACTGAAGCTTTCTTT. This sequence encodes CASSQLEAGQNTEAFF.

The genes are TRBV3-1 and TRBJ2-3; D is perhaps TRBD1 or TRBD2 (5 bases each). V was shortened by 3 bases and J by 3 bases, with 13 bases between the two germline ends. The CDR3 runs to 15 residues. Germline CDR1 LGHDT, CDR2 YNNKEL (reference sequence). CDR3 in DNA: TGTGCCAGCAGCCACTTTAGGGACCGAACAGATACGCAGTATTTT. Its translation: CASSHFRDRTDTQYF.

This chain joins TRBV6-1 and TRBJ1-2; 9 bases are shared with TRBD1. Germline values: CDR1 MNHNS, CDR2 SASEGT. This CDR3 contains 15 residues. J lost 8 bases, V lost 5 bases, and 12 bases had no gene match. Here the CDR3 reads CASSPHRGQGRGYTF. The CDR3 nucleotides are TGTGCCAGCAGTCCACACCGGGGACAGGGCCGCGGCTACACCTTC.

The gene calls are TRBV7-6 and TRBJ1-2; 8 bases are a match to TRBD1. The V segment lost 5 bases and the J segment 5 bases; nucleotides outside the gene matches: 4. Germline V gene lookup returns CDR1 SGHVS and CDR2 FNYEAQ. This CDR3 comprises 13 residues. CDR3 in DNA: TGTGCCAGCAGCCACGGACAGGGATATGGCTACACCTTC. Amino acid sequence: CASSHGQGYGYTF.

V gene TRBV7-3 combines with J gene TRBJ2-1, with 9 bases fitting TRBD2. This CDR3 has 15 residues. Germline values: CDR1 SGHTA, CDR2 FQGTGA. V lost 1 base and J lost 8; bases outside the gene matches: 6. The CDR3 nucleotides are TGTGCCAGCAGCTTAAGGCTAGCGGGGAGGGATGAGCAGTTCTTC. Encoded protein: CASSLRLAGRDEQFF. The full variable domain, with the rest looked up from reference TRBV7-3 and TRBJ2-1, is GAGVSQTPSNKVTEKGKYVELRCDPISGHTALYWYRQSLGQGPEFLIYFQGTGAADDSGLPNDRFFAVRPEGSVSTLKIQRTERGDSAVYLCASSLRLAGRDEQFFGPGTRLTVL.

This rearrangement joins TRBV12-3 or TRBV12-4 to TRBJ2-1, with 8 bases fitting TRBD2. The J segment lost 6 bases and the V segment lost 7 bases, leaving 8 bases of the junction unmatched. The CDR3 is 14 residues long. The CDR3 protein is CASKPSGSSNEQFF. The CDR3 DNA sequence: TGTGCCAGCAAGCCGAGCGGGAGTTCCAATGAGCAGTTCTTC.

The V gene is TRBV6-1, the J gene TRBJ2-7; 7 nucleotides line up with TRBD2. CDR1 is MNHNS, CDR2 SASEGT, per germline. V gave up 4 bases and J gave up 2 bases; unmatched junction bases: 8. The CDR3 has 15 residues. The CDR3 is CASSGGAGVAYEQYF. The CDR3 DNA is TGTGCCAGCAGTGGAGGTGCGGGAGTGGCCTACGAGCAGTACTTC.

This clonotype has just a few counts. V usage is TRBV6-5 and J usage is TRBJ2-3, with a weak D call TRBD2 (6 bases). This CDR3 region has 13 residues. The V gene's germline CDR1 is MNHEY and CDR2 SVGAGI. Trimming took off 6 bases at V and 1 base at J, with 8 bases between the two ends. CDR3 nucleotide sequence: TGTGCCAGCAGGCGGGACGGCACAGATACGCAGTATTTT. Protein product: CASRRDGTDTQYF.

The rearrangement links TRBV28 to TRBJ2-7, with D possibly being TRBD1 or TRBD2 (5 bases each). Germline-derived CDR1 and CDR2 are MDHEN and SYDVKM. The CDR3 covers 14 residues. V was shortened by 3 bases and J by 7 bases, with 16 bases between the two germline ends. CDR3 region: CASSFFGWGGEQYF. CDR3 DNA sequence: TGTGCCAGCAGTTTTTTTGGGTGGGGCGGGGAGCAGTACTTC.

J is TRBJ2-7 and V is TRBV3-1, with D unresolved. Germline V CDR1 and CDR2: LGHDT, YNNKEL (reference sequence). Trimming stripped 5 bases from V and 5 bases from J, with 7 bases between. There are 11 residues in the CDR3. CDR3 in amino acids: CASSTRDEQYF. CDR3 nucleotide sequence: TGTGCCAGCAGCACTCGTGACGAGCAGTACTTC.